The sequence of this TCR beta chain was determined in a study of PD-1 blockade in classical Hodgkin lymphoma. Overall study results and limits: Exclusion covered patients beginning nivolumab under 1 year post-ASCT. Relapsed/refractory patients reportedly had lower baseline diversity than newly diagnosed patients.

Every patient relapsed after autologous stem cell transplantation, and brentuximab vedotin exposure varied. It was by magnetic negative selection that CD4+ T cells were purified from thawed PBMCs. Best response was recorded as complete response, partial response or progressive disease. V lost 0 bases and J 5 bases, leaving 17 bases between the germline ends. The CDR3 has 16 amino acids. The germline CDR1 and CDR2 sequences are MGHRA and YSYEKL. In regard to this clone: Antigen specificity is unknown.

Some clones are missing from TCRdb's copy, which holds only in-frame ones; the method was immunoSEQ multiplex PCR. The sample lists tens of thousands of clones, around three quarters occurring once. The receptor's source is a human donor with classical Hodgkin lymphoma. Specimen: CD4+ T cells from blood, collected at baseline. The rearrangement links TRBV4-1 to TRBJ2-7, with a weak D call TRBD1 (6 bases). The CDR3 DNA is TGCGCCAGCAGCCAAGATGATTGGGTCAGGGGAAACGAGCAGTACTTC. This encodes CASSQDDWVRGNEQYF.